The following is a T cell receptor (beta chain) sequence with its context. The antigen it binds to is not known. Base qualities are not at hand, and no much larger clone is one base apart. This record belongs to a study of T cells of healthy individuals (dated 2018 in TCRdb). Library method: 5' RACE. The data were produced on an Illumina MiSeq. TCRdb cleaned the public reads at Q25 with fastp, built clones with MiXCR and kept in-frame beta chains. Duplicate CDR3 protein sequences are folded into a single record with the most common DNA and genes. For this sample the table gives 100,000 or so distinct CDR3 sequences, of which 17% were detected only once. The ten largest account for about 6% of the sample. Clipping removes 7 bases from V and 3 bases from J, with 7 as the unmatched junction base count. The CDR3, cysteine through phenylalanine, is 15 amino acids long. The sequence is cut down to CDR3 DNA, 45 bases in frame from base 1. Reading the germline V gene gives CDR1 SGHTA and CDR2 FQGNSA.

This clonotype was sampled from a human donor in good health. The rearrangement combines TRBV7-2 with TRBJ2-1; 9 central bases correspond to TRBD2. The sequenced DNA: TGTGCCAGCACCTTCTTAGCGGGGGACTACAATGAGCAGTTCTTC. Its product reads: CASTFLAGDYNEQFF.